This T cell receptor beta chain was profiled in a study of molecular identifiers for immune sequencing clone quantification. The V gene lost 1 base and the J gene lost 2 bases, with 10 bases spanning the gap. Germline lookup yields CDR1 LGHDT and CDR2 YNNKEL (reference sequence). The CDR3 consists of 15 residues. TCRdb independently ran MiXCR on the PCR reads; one entry per CDR3 protein. The table includes 60,000 to 70,000 distinct CDR3 sequences, 15% to 20% detected once. The chain uses TRBV3-1 and TRBJ2-3, with a possible D match to TRBD2 (6 bases). The sequenced material came from naive CD8+ T cells from blood, with Jurkat cell RNA spiked in. Subset described: FACS-sorted CD8+CD4-CCR7+CD45RA+ naive T cells. The source of this sequence is a human donor in good health. Some libraries in this study had Jurkat cell RNA spiked in. CDR3 region: CASSQGGEATDTQYF. The CDR3 DNA sequence: TGTGCCAGCAGCCAAGGCGGGGAGGCCACAGATACGCAGTATTTT.